This T cell receptor (beta chain) derives from a study of blood T cell repertoires in COVID-19. Across the study: Sites in the United States, Italy and Spain provided acute and convalescent COVID-19 samples. Sources were T cells, B-cell-depleted T cells, or PBMCs; the material itself was cDNA or gDNA.

J gave up 4 bases and V 1 base, and 4 bases lay outside the gene matches. There are 15 residues in the CDR3. CDR1 is KGHSH, CDR2 LQKENI, per germline. As handled by the study authors: Nucleated cell counts were estimated from reference gene primer amplification. This table comes from immunoSEQ multiplex PCR, and its TCRdb copy is limited to in-frame clones, with some not included. That table furnishes V, J and clone size, whereas the DNA furnished D and trimming. This table holds tens of thousands of clones, approximately 86% found once. The chain recombines TRBV18 with TRBJ2-3; 8 positions agree with TRBD1. The specimen was peripheral blood. The sequence came from a man aged 65 to 85 with acute or convalescent COVID-19. In nucleotides, the CDR3 is TGTGCCAGCTCACCACTGGACAGGGACGCAGATACGCAGTATTTT. This gives the protein CASSPLDRDADTQYF. Drawing the rest from reference TRBV18 and TRBJ2-3, the complete variable domain is NAGVMQNPRHLVRRRGQEARLRCSPMKGHSHVYWYRQLPEEGLKFMVYLQKENIIDESGMPKERFSAEFPKEGPSILRIQQVVRGDSAAYFCASSPLDRDADTQYFGPGTRLTVL.